This T cell receptor beta chain was obtained from a study of patients and donors after allogeneic stem cell transplantation. From the RT-PCR reads, TCRdb called clonotypes with MiXCR, one entry per CDR3 protein. Among about a million distinct CDR3 sequences listed, approximately 19% were seen once. There are 15 residues in the CDR3. The germline V gene encodes CDR1 MGHDK and CDR2 SYGVNS. Trimming cost V 4 bases and J 5 bases, with 14 bases left between them. The chain uses TRBV25-1 and TRBJ2-2; D possibly corresponds to TRBD2 (5 bases). The sequenced sample was blood, either unsorted or a sorted T cell fraction (not recorded which). The receptor was derived from a human donor who was either an allogeneic HSCT recipient or a stem cell or donor lymphocyte infusion donor (not recorded which). It is not recorded whose cells these are; they may come from a transplant donor. The CDR3: CASSVDGGRTGELFF. The DNA of the CDR3 is TGTGCCAGCAGTGTTGACGGAGGAAGAACCGGGGAGCTGTTTTTT. Supplemented by reference TRBV25-1 and TRBJ2-2, the full variable domain reads EADIYQTPRYLVIGTGKKITLECSQTMGHDKMYWYQQDPGMELHLIHYSYGVNSTEKGDLSSESTVSRIRTEHFPLTLESARPSHTSQYLCASSVDGGRTGELFFGEGSRLTVL.